Following are 20 T cell receptor beta chains from one sample sequenced in a study of shared clonotypes between healthy human individuals. This table comes from immunoSEQ multiplex PCR, and its TCRdb copy is limited to in-frame clones, with some not included. This sample carries approximately 620,000 clones, 97% of them seen once, and the ten largest clones take approximately 0.057%. The sequencing input was naive CD4+ T cells sorted from blood. As for subset: CD45RA+ positively selected. These receptor sequences come from a woman younger than 45 in good health.

The genes are TRBV28 and TRBJ2-3, with TRBD2 as a possible D gene (5 bases). The ends were cut back, 7 bases at V and 2 bases at J, with 13 bases in the middle. Germline CDR1 and CDR2: MDHEN and SYDVKM. The length of the CDR3 is 14 residues. Written as DNA, the CDR3 is TGTGCCAGCACCTGGAGCGGAAACACAGATACGCAGTATTTT. It is translated as CASTWSGNTDTQYF.

The V gene is TRBV4-2, the J gene TRBJ1-3; D is perhaps TRBD1 (5 bases). Looked up from germline, CDR1 is LGHNA and CDR2 is YNFKEQ. V was clipped by 3 bases and J by 0 bases, with 18 bases between them. CDR3 length: 18 amino acids. The CDR3 DNA reads as TGTGCCAGCAGCCATCCTGGGGGACGGACGAGCTCTGGAAACACCATATATTTT. Protein sequence: CASSHPGGRTSSGNTIYF.

The table lists this clone with a count of one. V is TRBV29-1 and J is TRBJ2-2; D possibly matches TRBD1 or TRBD2 (6 bases each). V gave up 7 bases and J gave up 6 bases, with 15 bases separating them. The CDR3 sequence is 13 residues long. Per germline, CDR1 SQVTM and CDR2 ANQGSEA. The CDR3 is CSAAKGGSGELFF. CDR3 sequence (DNA): TGCAGCGCGGCAAAGGGGGGATCCGGGGAGCTGTTTTTT.

The gene calls are TRBV28 and TRBJ2-7; 8 nucleotides agree with TRBD1. The CDR3 is 14 residues long. Germline V gives CDR1 MDHEN, CDR2 SYDVKM. V shed 3 bases and J 6 bases; nucleotides not matched to a gene: 7. The CDR3: CASSFPDRDLEQYF. CDR3 bases: TGTGCCAGCAGTTTCCCGGACAGGGATCTCGAGCAGTACTTC.

Regarding this clone: The same CDR3 is also encoded by other DNA sequences in this sample. The chain couples TRBV27 to TRBJ2-5; D remains unclear. The V and J ends lost 3 bases and 5 bases respectively, with 4 bases between them. The CDR3 extends over 11 amino acids. Germline V gene sequence: CDR1 MNHEY, CDR2 SMNVEV (reference sequence). CDR3 in DNA: TGTGCCAGCAGTTTTCGGGAGACCCAGTACTTC. Encoded protein: CASSFRETQYF.

This chain joins TRBV28 and TRBJ2-1; 8 bases line up with TRBD2. The germline CDR1 and CDR2 sequences are MDHEN and SYDVKM. The CDR3 is made up of 14 amino acids. Trimming removed 1 base from V and 10 bases from J; junction bases left unmatched: 6. CDR3 amino acids: CASSLFGLAGEQFF. The CDR3, as DNA: TGTGCCAGCAGTTTATTCGGACTAGCTGGCGAGCAGTTCTTC.

The chain carries TRBV27 and TRBJ2-2; D may be TRBD1 (6 bases). Trimming stripped 2 bases from V and 3 bases from J, with 10 bases between. This CDR3 is 15 amino acids long. Germline CDR1 is MNHEY and CDR2 is SMNVEV (reference sequence). CDR3 protein: CASSLRGLYTGELFF. The CDR3, as DNA: TGTGCCAGCAGTTTAAGGGGGTTGTACACCGGGGAGCTGTTTTTT.

V and J are TRBV6-5 and TRBJ2-7; 8 positions agree with TRBD1. Germline V gene data show CDR1 as MNHEY and CDR2 as SVGAGI. V dropped 3 bases and J dropped 0; count of bases not matched to a gene: 7. The CDR3 has 16 residues. CDR3 nucleotide sequence: TGTGCCAGCAGTTATTCGAGGACAGGGCCCTCCTACGAGCAGTACTTC. Amino acids: CASSYSRTGPSYEQYF.

This chain connects TRBV2 to TRBJ1-5; D not resolved. V dropped 7 bases and J dropped 2 bases, with 15 bases sitting between them. The CDR3 totals 15 residues. The germline gives CDR1 SNHLY, CDR2 FYNNEI. CDR3 DNA sequence: TGTGCCAGCATCCTAAGTCTGGTGGGCAATCAGCCCCAGCATTTT. Amino acids: CASILSLVGNQPQHF.

The gene calls are TRBV7-8 and TRBJ2-7; unclear D gene. V lost 3 bases and J 2 bases, leaving 11 bases between the germline ends. Germline V gene lookup returns CDR1 SGHVS and CDR2 FQNEAQ. The CDR3 covers 14 residues. This CDR3 reads CASSFVDPTYEQYF. CDR3 in DNA: TGTGCCAGCAGCTTTGTCGACCCGACCTACGAGCAGTACTTC.

This chain links TRBV7-2 with TRBJ2-5, with no clear D. The CDR3 has 12 amino acids. The germline gives CDR1 SGHTA, CDR2 FQGNSA. V lost 1 base and J 5 bases, leaving 5 bases between the germline ends. CDR3 sequence: CASSLDKETQYF. CDR3 nucleotide sequence: TGTGCCAGCAGCTTAGATAAGGAGACCCAGTACTTC.

This clone showed up just a few times. V and J are TRBV5-6 and TRBJ2-3, with 8 positions matching TRBD2. The CDR3 sequence is 14 residues long. CDR1 and CDR2 from the germline V gene are SGHDT and YYEEEE. With V trimmed by 4 bases and J by 6 bases, 7 bases remained unmatched. The CDR3 spells CASSPQGGRDTQYF. The CDR3 DNA follows: TGTGCCAGCAGCCCACAGGGCGGGAGGGATACGCAGTATTTT.

The CDR3 bases are TGTGCCAGCAGTGAGGTGGGAGGGTACCAAGAGACCCAGTACTTC. Protein product: CASSEVGGYQETQYF. V gene TRBV2 combines with J gene TRBJ2-5; 7 bases fit TRBD2. CDR3 length equals 15 residues. Looked up from germline, CDR1 is SNHLY and CDR2 is FYNNEI. The ends lost 3 bases at V and 0 bases at J; junction bases unmatched: 4.

This chain connects TRBV5-1 to TRBJ1-6; 8 bases align to TRBD1. The CDR3 is 17 amino acids. Germline-derived CDR1 and CDR2 are SGHRS and YFSETQ. V was pared by 2 bases and J by 7 bases, with 11 bases of the junction left unmatched. The CDR3 loop is CASSFWSPDRANSPLHF. The CDR3 DNA reads TGCGCCAGCAGCTTTTGGAGTCCGGACAGGGCGAATTCACCCCTCCACTTT.

Remarks on this clone: Other DNA sequences in the same sample also yield this CDR3. The chain uses TRBV28 and TRBJ1-5; the D is unclear. Trimming left V 5 bases short and J 1 base short, with 3 bases between. Per germline, CDR1 MDHEN and CDR2 SYDVKM. The CDR3 spans 12 residues. The CDR3 region is CASSESNQPQHF. In nucleotides, the CDR3 is TGTGCCAGCAGTGAAAGCAATCAGCCCCAGCATTTT.

The chain has TRBV6-1 and TRBJ2-3, with 10 bases aligning to TRBD2. CDR1 and CDR2 from the germline V gene are MNHNS and SASEGT. Unmatched junction bases numbered 6, after V lost 7 bases and J lost 8 bases. CDR3 length: 13 amino acids. The CDR3 nucleotides are TGTGCCAGCAAACTAGCGGGGCAGGGTACGCAGTATTTT. Amino acid sequence: CASKLAGQGTQYF.

The chain links TRBV2 to TRBJ2-4; D is possibly TRBD2 (5 bases). CDR3 length: 11 residues. From germline, CDR1 is SNHLY and CDR2 FYNNEI. V was cut by 6 bases and J by 12 bases, with 12 bases left in between. The CDR3 DNA is TGTGCCAGCAGGTACAGCCGGGGTCAGTACTTC. It is translated as CASRYSRGQYF.

The chain links TRBV13 to TRBJ2-1; D possibly matches TRBD1 or TRBD2 (6 bases each). The CDR3 is 14 residues long. V was cut by 5 bases and J by 7 bases, with 15 bases left in between. Germline values: CDR1 PRHDT, CDR2 FYEKMQ (reference sequence). CDR3 region: CASSARGGRNEQFF. CDR3 nucleotides: TGTGCCAGCAGCGCAAGAGGGGGGAGGAATGAGCAGTTCTTC.

The chain is built from TRBV19 and TRBJ1-1; D unclear. V shed 3 bases and J shed 4 bases, with 18 bases lying between them. CDR1 LNHDA and CDR2 SQIVND come from the germline V gene (reference sequence). The CDR3 has 16 residues. The CDR3 spells CASSIYLGGSGTEAFF. In nucleotides, the CDR3 is TGTGCCAGTAGTATCTATTTGGGAGGTTCGGGCACTGAAGCTTTCTTT.

The CDR3 sequence is CASSLQETVAITEAFF. In DNA, the CDR3 is TGTGCCAGCTCACTCCAAGAGACGGTAGCGATCACTGAAGCTTTCTTT. This rearrangement joins TRBV18 to TRBJ1-1; D is unclear. Trimming pared 4 bases from V and 4 bases from J, leaving 19 bases between. Germline V gene data show CDR1 as KGHSH and CDR2 as LQKENI. The CDR3 consists of 16 residues.